Shown below are 18 T cell receptor beta chains from a single sample sequenced in a study of Ad26.COV2.S vaccination and SARS-CoV-2 variants. Indicated treatment: roughly 19 received Ad26.COV2.S at low or high dose, single or two shots; 5 received placebo; per-sample allocation not given. Vaccine and placebo recipients were sampled on day 63 after the first injection. The repertoire was sequenced with immunoSEQ multiplex PCR; TCRdb's copy has only in-frame clones and lacks some. The table records about 460,000 clones, approximately 90% of them present only once. The starting material was peripheral blood, obtained in a trial of Ad26.COV2.S vaccine versus placebo. Receptor source: a person between 18 and 59 years old who received the Ad26.COV2.S COVID-19 vaccine or a placebo.

The rearrangement links TRBV2 to TRBJ1-5; maybe TRBD1 (6 bases). The V end lost 0 bases, the J end lost 2 bases, and 14 bases lay between the germline ends. CDR3 length: 17 residues. From germline, CDR1 is SNHLY and CDR2 FYNNEI. CDR3 sequence reads: CASSEALGRGGNQPQHF. Here the CDR3 DNA reads TGTGCCAGCAGTGAAGCGCTGGGCAGGGGTGGCAATCAGCCCCAGCATTTT.

The chain recombines TRBV28 with TRBJ1-1; D is undetermined. Looked up from germline, CDR1 is MDHEN and CDR2 is SYDVKM. This CDR3 has 16 residues. The germline V and J ends were trimmed by 7 bases and 3 bases, with 21 bases remaining between them. The CDR3 region is CASTVQPVGEDTEAFF. CDR3 in DNA: TGTGCCAGCACCGTTCAACCAGTCGGGGAGGACACTGAAGCTTTCTTT.

The rearrangement uses TRBV6-6 and TRBJ2-6; D call uncertain. Trimming shortened V by 6 bases and J by 0 bases, and 12 bases separated the two germline ends. Germline V gene data show CDR1 as MNHNY and CDR2 as SVGAGI (reference sequence). The CDR3 totals 16 residues. The CDR3 is CASSTTGNSGANVLTF. CDR3 sequence (DNA): TGTGCCAGCAGCACCACTGGGAACTCTGGGGCCAACGTCCTGACTTTC.

The V call is TRBV15, the J call TRBJ2-2; no definite D call. Trimming took off 8 bases at V and 4 bases at J, with 23 bases between the two ends. The CDR3 has 17 residues. Germline lookup yields CDR1 LNHNV and CDR2 YYDKDF (reference sequence). This CDR3 reads CATEFGRQSLGTGELFF. DNA for the CDR3: TGTGCCACCGAGTTCGGGCGGCAGAGTCTAGGCACCGGGGAGCTGTTTTTT.

This clone came up a few times. The rearrangement joins TRBV5-1 to TRBJ1-5; D unclear. V was trimmed by 0 bases and J by 7 bases, leaving 11 bases between them. CDR3 length equals 14 residues. Germline V CDR1 and CDR2: SGHRS, YFSETQ. The CDR3 loop reads CASSLDPGGQPQHF. Here the CDR3 DNA reads TGCGCCAGCAGCTTGGACCCGGGTGGACAGCCCCAGCATTTT.

A single count supports this clone. J is TRBJ2-3 and V is TRBV21-1; the table's TRBD2 call for D was not verified on the DNA. TRBV21-1 has pseudogene status. The CDR3 spans 17 residues. In nucleotides, the CDR3 is TGTGCCAGCAGCAATGGGCTAGCGGGAGGAGAGGCAGATACGCAGTATTTT. Amino acids: CASSNGLAGGEADTQYF.

This rearrangement joins TRBV11-3 to TRBJ2-3; D not resolved. The CDR3 spans 14 residues. Germline V lookup: CDR1 SGHNT, CDR2 YENEEA. V was clipped by 5 bases and J by 0 bases, with 9 bases between them. The CDR3 spells CASSPAASTDTQYF. CDR3 sequence (DNA): TGTGCCAGCAGCCCTGCAGCTAGCACAGATACGCAGTATTTT.

The chain couples TRBV7-2 to TRBJ1-1; possible D gene TRBD1, 5 bases. CDR3 length: 14 amino acids. The germline gives CDR1 SGHTA, CDR2 FQGNSA. The V end was cut by 0 bases, the J end by 11 bases, with 16 bases between. CDR3 coding DNA: TGTGCCAGCAGCTTAGCCGGGACGCCCCCTGGGGCTTTCTTT. It translates to CASSLAGTPPGAFF. The complete variable domain, with remaining parts taken from reference TRBV7-2 and TRBJ1-1, reads GAGVSQSPSNKVTEKGKDVELRCDPISGHTALYWYRQSLGQGLEFLIYFQGNSAPDKSGLPSDRFSAERTGGSVSTLTIQRTQQEDSAVYLCASSLAGTPPGAFFGQGTRLTVV.

This clone was seen a few times. The rearrangement joins TRBV6-6 to TRBJ1-2; 9 bases line up with TRBD1. V trimming: 6 bases; J trimming: 7 bases; junction bases outside the gene matches: 6. Germline values: CDR1 MNHNY, CDR2 SVGAGI (reference sequence). The CDR3 is 13 residues long. The CDR3 sequence: CASSRDRAGGYTF. The CDR3 nucleotides read TGTGCCAGCAGCCGGGACAGGGCTGGTGGCTACACCTTC.

CDR3 sequence reads: CASSEGYTEAFF. The CDR3 region has the DNA TGTGCCAGTAGTGAGGGGTACACTGAAGCTTTCTTT. The chain is built from TRBV19 and TRBJ1-1, with a possible D match to TRBD1 (5 bases). The CDR3 contains 12 residues. Germline V CDR1 and CDR2: LNHDA, SQIVND (reference sequence). Trimming shortened V by 5 bases and J by 3 bases, and 7 bases separated the two germline ends.

The genes are TRBV2 and TRBJ2-7; perhaps TRBD2 as D (6 bases). Trimming took 6 bases from V and 4 from J, leaving 16 bases between them. The CDR3 runs to 14 residues. Germline loops: CDR1 SNHLY, CDR2 FYNNEI. CDR3 nucleotide sequence: TGTGCCAGCAGAATCCGGGGGATCAGGTACGAGCAGTACTTC. This encodes CASRIRGIRYEQYF.

CDR3: CASSPTGTAGWYNEQFF. Here the CDR3 DNA reads TGTGCCAGCTCACCAACCGGGACAGCGGGTTGGTACAATGAGCAGTTCTTC. The chain has TRBV18 and TRBJ2-1, with D perhaps matching TRBD1 (7 bases). This CDR3 has 17 amino acids. CDR1 is KGHSH and CDR2 is LQKENI in the germline V gene. V was trimmed by 2 bases and J by 4 bases, leaving 18 bases between them.

CDR3 loop: CSVRQGTYEQYF. CDR3 DNA sequence: TGCAGCGTTCGACAGGGGACCTACGAGCAGTACTTC. The V gene is TRBV29-1, the J gene TRBJ2-7, with 8 bases fitting TRBD1. The CDR3 contains 12 residues. Trimming took 5 bases from V and 2 from J; bases not matched to a gene: 2. The germline CDR1 and CDR2 sequences are SQVTM and ANQGSEA.

The chain is built from TRBV29-1 and TRBJ2-1, with 9 nucleotides matching TRBD2. The trim removed 3 bases at V and 6 bases at J, leaving 12 bases unmatched. Germline V gives CDR1 SQVTM, CDR2 ANQGSEA. This CDR3 is built from 16 residues. CDR3 in amino acids: CSVDGQSGLAGNEQFF. The CDR3 DNA follows: TGCAGCGTTGACGGACAGTCGGGACTAGCTGGCAATGAGCAGTTCTTC.

This chain uses TRBV6-5 with TRBJ1-3, with a weak D call TRBD1 (5 bases). Between the trimmed V and J ends, which lost 6 bases and 0 bases, there was a span of 12 bases. The CDR3 is made up of 15 amino acids. The germline V gene has CDR1 MNHEY and CDR2 SVGAGI. CDR3 DNA sequence: TGTGCCAGCAGCCAAGGGGTTAGCTCTGGAAACACCATATATTTT. Translating gives CASSQGVSSGNTIYF.

J is TRBJ1-2 and V is TRBV2; 8 bases map to TRBD1. In germline, CDR1 is SNHLY, CDR2 FYNNEI. Germline trimming cut 3 bases from V and 4 bases from J; bases unmatched to any gene: 7. The CDR3 extends over 15 amino acids. The CDR3 coding sequence is TGTGCCAGCAGTGACCTCCAGGGGGCTTTCTATGGCTACACCTTC. Translation gives CASSDLQGAFYGYTF.

The V gene is TRBV27, the J gene TRBJ1-1; D gene ambiguous. This CDR3 is built from 13 residues. Looked up from germline, CDR1 is MNHEY and CDR2 is SMNVEV (reference sequence). V lost 3 bases and J lost 1, with 6 bases in between. In DNA form, the CDR3 reads TGTGCCAGCAGTTTTACATCGAACACTGAAGCTTTCTTT. Protein: CASSFTSNTEAFF.

This clone was observed a single time. This CDR3 reads CASSEWISGASSGNTIYF. CDR3 DNA: TGTGCCAGCAGTGAATGGATATCTGGGGCCTCCTCTGGAAACACCATATATTTT. The rearrangement joins TRBV6-1 to TRBJ1-3, with D possibly TRBD1 on 5 matching bases. The V gene lost 2 bases and the J gene lost 0 bases, with 17 bases spanning the gap. The length of the CDR3 is 18 residues. The germline CDR1 and CDR2 sequences are MNHNS and SASEGT.